The 13 T cell receptor delta chains given below trace back to one sample, sequenced in a study of γδ T cells in repeated Plasmodium falciparum infection. TCRdb re-called clones from the multiplex PCR reads via CATT. The sample includes approximately 93,000 delta-chain clones, over 0.9% seen only once; the top ten take just under 10%. Gammadelta T cells were flow-sorted from PBMC into Vgamma9/Vdelta2+ and Vdelta2-negative populations for bulk analysis. The sequencing input was gamma-delta T cells from blood. These receptors were collected from a pool of human donors (malaria-infected and uninfected, not separated).

Note on this clone: This DNA's translation differs at residue 9 from TCRdb's protein, which comes from a much larger clone; a read error is likely, and the protein shown is translated from the DNA. The chain links TRDV2 to TRDJ1; D is perhaps TRDD3 (6 bases). Because TCRdb records no J gene, it was assigned here through a match of the DNA to germline. The CDR3 length is 17 residues. Per germline, CDR1 GEAIGNYY and CDR2 EKD. The ends were cut back, 3 bases at V and 0 bases at J, with 19 bases in the middle. CDR3 bases: TGTGCCTGTGACCTGAGGTGGGGGTCGGGGGACACCGATAAACTCATCTTT. As protein: CACDLRWGSGDTDKLIF.

Only a few counts were recorded for this clone. This likely stems from a read error, as it lies one base from a far larger clone. Other DNA sequences in the sample encode the same CDR3. This chain links TRDV2 with TRDJ1; 13 bases match TRDD3. In the absence of a J gene in TCRdb, the DNA was matched to germline to assign it here. The junction had 11 bases not matched to a gene; V was cut back by 3 bases and J by 2 bases. Germline loops: CDR1 GEAIGNYY, CDR2 EKD. The CDR3 length is 18 residues. The CDR3 DNA reads as TGTGCCTGTGACGCTCGTACTGGGGGATACGCGGATACCGATAAACTCATCTTT. It encodes CACDARTGGYADTDKLIF.

This clone has a count of ten or more. Since a far larger clone is one base different, this is likely a read error. At the DNA level, this CDR3 is encoded by other sequences in the same sample as well. The V segment is TRDV2, and no J call was made; the table calls TRDD3, which could not be checked here. Per the germline V gene, CDR1 is GEAIGNYY and CDR2 is EKD. This CDR3 is 15 amino acids long. The CDR3, as DNA: TGTGCCTGTGACACCGTGGGGGGTTACACCGATAAGCTCATCTTT. This encodes CACDTVGGYTDKLIF.

Of note for this clone: This likely traces to a read error, being one base from a far larger clone. Other nucleotide sequences from this sample produce the same CDR3. The chain links TRDV2 to TRDJ3, with no clear D. Because TCRdb records no J gene, it was assigned here through a match of the DNA to germline. CDR3 length: 19 residues. V lost 1 base to trimming and J lost 1 base, with 16 bases between them. The germline V gene has CDR1 GEAIGNYY and CDR2 EKD. This CDR3 reads CACDTVGKGESWDTRQMFF. For the CDR3, the DNA is TGTGCCTGTGACACTGTTGGGAAAGGAGAATCCTGGGACACCCGACAGATGTTTTTC.

This clone has just a few counts. The protein held in TCRdb is that of a much larger clone and does not match this DNA's translation at residue 11, likely because of a read error; the protein shown is translated from the DNA. The V gene is TRDV1, the J gene TRDJ1; 7 nucleotides match TRDD3. CDR1 is TSWWSYY and CDR2 is QGS in the germline V gene. The CDR3 consists of 15 residues. DNA for the CDR3: TGTGCTCTTGGGGAACGAGGGATACACACCTATAAACTCATCTTT. This gives the protein CALGERGIHTYKLIF.

In regard to this clone: TCRdb attributes to this sequence the protein of a much larger clone, which differs from the DNA translation at residue 11; a read error is likely, and the protein displayed is translated from the DNA. The chain combines TRAV38-2/DV8 with TRDJ1; TRDD3 matches 9 bases. CDR1 is TSESDYY, CDR2 QEAYKQQN, per germline. The CDR3 extends over 20 amino acids. This CDR3 is CAPMGLPDWGTYLYTDKLIF. CDR3 DNA sequence: TGTGCGCCCATGGGGCTCCCGGACTGGGGGACGTACCTGTACACCGATAAACTCATCTTT.

This clone came up a few times. The TCRdb record carries a much larger clone's protein, which differs from this DNA's translation at residue 9; a read error is the likely cause, and the protein listed here is the DNA translation. This sequence joins TRDV1 and TRDJ1; tentatively, D is TRDD3 (6 bases). No J gene is reported in TCRdb; it was inferred here by comparing the DNA with germline. Germline loops: CDR1 TSWWSYY, CDR2 QGS. The V and J ends lost 5 bases and 7 bases respectively, with 32 bases between them. The CDR3 is 19 amino acids. CDR3 nucleotide sequence: TGTGCTCTTGGGAACCCGAGACCACCGGGGGACCATGGACCGTGTAAACTCATCTTT. It yields the protein CALGNPRPPGDHGPCKLIF.

This clone was counted many times. TCRdb's protein, taken from a much larger clone, differs from this DNA's translation at residue 4, likely owing to a read error; the protein displayed comes from the DNA. The chain uses TRDV2 and TRDJ1, with 9 bases identical to TRDD3. Germline values: CDR1 GEAIGNYY, CDR2 EKD. With V trimmed by 5 bases and J by 4 bases, 7 bases remained unmatched. The length of the CDR3 is 14 residues. The CDR3 region has the DNA TGTGCCTGTGGCCCACTGGGGGACTACGATAAACTCATCTTT. Amino acids: CACGPLGDYDKLIF.

Concerning this clone itself: TCRdb's listed protein matches a much larger clone and diverges from this DNA's translation at residue 4, likely through a read error; the protein shown comes from the DNA. The V and J genes are TRDV2 and TRDJ1; a weak D match, TRDD2 (5 bases). The CDR3 contains 15 residues. The V gene lost 5 bases and the J gene lost 2 bases, with 17 bases spanning the gap. From germline, CDR1 is GEAIGNYY and CDR2 EKD. The CDR3 DNA reads as TGTGCCTGTGGCCTTCTCGTACGTACTACCGATAAACTCATCTTT. Amino acids: CACGLLVRTTDKLIF.

This clone was found a few times. This DNA translates differently at residue 3 from the TCRdb protein, which is that of a much larger clone; a read error is likely, and the protein shown is the DNA's own translation. V usage is TRDV1 and J usage is TRDJ1; a weak D match, TRDD3 (6 bases). Matching the DNA to germline supplied the J gene, which TCRdb does not give. The germline CDR1 and CDR2 sequences are TSWWSYY and QGS. The CDR3 length is 17 residues. The CDR3 DNA reads as TGTGCTCCTGGGGAGCCGGAGTACGTGAGGGTCCCCGATAAACTCATCTTT. It is translated as CAPGEPEYVRVPDKLIF.

There are a few counts of this clone. The TCRdb protein, from a much larger clone, departs from this DNA's translation at residue 2, likely by read error; the protein shown derives from the DNA. V is TRDV2 and J is TRDJ1; TRDD3 matches 9 bases. The germline V gene encodes CDR1 GEAIGNYY and CDR2 EKD. The CDR3 consists of 19 residues. This CDR3 is CSCDTVGTGGPKYTDKLIF. CDR3 nucleotides: TGTTCCTGTGACACCGTTGGTACTGGGGGACCAAAGTACACCGATAAACTCATCTTT.

This clone occurred a few times. The TCRdb protein, from a much larger clone, departs from this DNA's translation at residue 17, likely by read error; the protein shown derives from the DNA. The chain carries TRDV1 and TRDJ1; 13 nucleotides line up with TRDD3. Assignment of the J gene here rests on matching the DNA to germline, because TCRdb gives none. The germline gives CDR1 TSWWSYY, CDR2 QGS. The CDR3 is made up of 24 amino acids. Trimming cost V 1 base and J 0 bases; bases outside gene matches: 23. The CDR3: CALGEPRYGLLGDTPIPYTDKLIF. Here the CDR3 DNA reads TGTGCTCTTGGGGAACCTCGTTATGGGCTACTGGGGGATACGCCAATCCCATACACCGATAAACTCATCTTT.

To note about this clone: A far larger clone differs by one base, so this is likely a read error. The sample holds other DNA sequences that translate to the same CDR3. This rearrangement joins TRDV1 to TRDJ1, with 7 positions matching TRDD3. Germline V gene sequence: CDR1 TSWWSYY, CDR2 QGS. V shed 3 bases, J shed 3 bases, and the junction held 13 bases outside the gene matches. CDR3 length: 17 residues. The CDR3 nucleotides read TGTGCTCTTGGGGACCCGACCCGCTACGGGATACCCGATAAACTCATCTTT. Translating gives CALGDPTRYGIPDKLIF.